The T cell receptor beta chain described here comes from a study of cytomegalovirus exposure and HLA in healthy donors. As to this clone: The antigen is not known.

Study observations and caveats: In a later analysis, a genetic analysis reported fewer productive-TCR N-insertions in an Asian-associated ancestry cluster than the cohort average.

13 Jbeta primers and 60 Vbeta primers were used for the PCR. Source study methods: Per a later analysis, the number of unique TCR beta chains was some 82 million, of which roughly 11 million were shared. Produced via immunoSEQ multiplex PCR; TCRdb's table is partial and in-frame only. V and J calls and clone size are given by that table; D and trimming were obtained from the DNA. The sample shows about 120,000 clones, 75% to 85% of them seen only once. The V end lost 10 bases, the J end lost 5 bases, and 26 bases lay between the germline ends. This CDR3 is 16 amino acids long. CDR1 LNHDA and CDR2 SQIVND come from the germline V gene (reference sequence).

The rearrangement joins TRBV19 to TRBJ1-1; weak D call: TRBD1 (6 bases). Sequenced material: PBMCs. The receptor's source is a man aged 25-40 years in good health and CMV-seropositive. This chain's CDR3 is CATAYWNQGYGTEAFF. The CDR3 DNA sequence: TGTGCCACCGCATATTGGAATCAGGGGTACGGGACTGAAGCTTTCTTT.